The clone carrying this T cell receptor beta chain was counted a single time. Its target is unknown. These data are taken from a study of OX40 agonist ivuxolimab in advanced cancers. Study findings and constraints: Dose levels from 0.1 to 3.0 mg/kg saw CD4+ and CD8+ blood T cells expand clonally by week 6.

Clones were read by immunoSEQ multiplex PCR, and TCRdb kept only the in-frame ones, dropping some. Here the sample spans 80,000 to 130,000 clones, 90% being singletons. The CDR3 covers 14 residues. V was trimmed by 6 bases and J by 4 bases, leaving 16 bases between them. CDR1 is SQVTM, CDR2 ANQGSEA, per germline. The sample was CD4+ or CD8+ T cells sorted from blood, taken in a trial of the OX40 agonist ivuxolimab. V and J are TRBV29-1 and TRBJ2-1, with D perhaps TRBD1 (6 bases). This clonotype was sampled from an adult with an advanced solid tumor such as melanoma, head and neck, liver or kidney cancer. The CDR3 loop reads CSVARDILYNEQFF. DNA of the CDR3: TGCAGCGTCGCCCGGGACATCCTATACAATGAGCAGTTCTTC.